Listed below are T cell receptor beta chains from one sample, sequenced in a study of blood T cell repertoires in COVID-19. Only in-frame clones appear in the TCRdb table, and some are missing; sequencing was by immunoSEQ multiplex PCR. This sample has 170,000 or so clones; roughly 83% occur once, and the top ten carry under 3%. Sequenced sample: peripheral blood. The receptor source for this set is a woman aged 55-75 years with acute or convalescent COVID-19. CDR3s include the opening cysteine and the closing phenylalanine or tryptophan. The D gene is left open where the match is weak. Size is omitted from some rows. Given values are once, few, many or a class for expanded clones.

>TRBJ1-5|NA|TRBD1|15|TRBV19
TGTGCCAGTAACAAGGACAGGGGGCTCAGTCAGCCCCAGCATTTT
CASNKDRGLSQPQHF
>TRBJ1-5|few|TRBD1|16|TRBV18
TGTGCCAGCTCTCCGCCCGGGACAGGCATCAATCAGCCCCAGCATTTT
CASSPPGTGINQPQHF
>TRBJ1-6|NA|NA|16|TRBV30
TGTGCCTGGAGTGTTTCAGGTAGCTCCTATAATTCACCCCTCCACTTT
CAWSVSGSSYNSPLHF
>TRBJ2-5|once|NA|13|TRBV5-1
TGCGCCAGCAGCTTCATCCAAGAGGAGACCCAGTACTTC
CASSFIQEETQYF
>TRBJ1-2|NA|NA|13|TRBV6-5
TGTGCCAGCAGTCCTCGGGAACGATATGGCTACACCTTC
CASSPRERYGYTF
>TRBJ1-4|once|NA|14|TRBV27
TGTGCCAGCAGCGGTGAGGGGGGGACCGAAAAACTGTTTTTT
CASSGEGGTEKLFF
>TRBJ1-2|few|NA|14|TRBV28
TGTGCCAGCAGTTTGGCAAGGGGGGGCTATGGCTACACCTTC
CASSLARGGYGYTF
>TRBJ2-7|NA|NA|14|TRBV5-1
TGCGCCAGCAGCTTGTTTCAGGGGCAGAACGAGCAGTACTTC
CASSLFQGQNEQYF
>TRBJ2-1|NA|TRBD1|13|TRBV30
TGTGCCTGGGGGGACAGCGGACACAATGAGCAGTTCTTC
CAWGDSGHNEQFF
>TRBJ1-5|NA|TRBD1|14|TRBV7-2
TGTGCCAGCAGCTCGAGACAGGGGTACCAGCCCCAGCATTTT
CASSSRQGYQPQHF
>TRBJ1-2|NA|NA|13|TRBV12-3/TRBV12-4
TGTGCCAGCAGTTGGGACTGGAGATATGGCTACACCTTC
CASSWDWRYGYTF
>TRBJ2-5|NA|NA|13|TRBV5-8
TGTGCCAGCAGAATGACAGGTGAAGAGACCCAGTACTTC
CASRMTGEETQYF
>TRBJ2-5|NA|NA|13|TRBV7-3
TGTGCCAGCAGTCGCCAGGGCCCAGAGACCCAGTACTTC
CASSRQGPETQYF
>TRBJ1-5|NA|TRBD1|15|TRBV19
TGTGCCAGTAGTGTCCGGGACAGGGGTAATCAGCCCCAGCATTTT
CASSVRDRGNQPQHF
>TRBJ2-5|NA|NA|13|TRBV3-1/TRBV3-2
TGTGCCAGCAGCCACTGGGACAACGGGGCCCAGTACTTC
CASSHWDNGAQYF
>TRBJ2-1|many|TRBD2|18|TRBV11-2
TGTGCCAGCAGCTTATCCCTAAGCACTAGCGGGGGGGCGAATGAGCAGTTCTTC
CASSLSLSTSGGANEQFF
>TRBJ2-2|once|NA|15|TRBV29-1
TGCAGCGTAAAGGCCGGGGGTCGAACACCCGGGGAGCTGTTTTTT
CSVKAGGRTPGELFF
>TRBJ1-5|NA|NA|13|TRBV19
TGTGCCTCAACGGGGTCGGGCAATCAGCCCCAGCATTTT
CASTGSGNQPQHF
>TRBJ2-5|NA|NA|15|TRBV3-1/TRBV3-2
TGTGCCAGCAGCCCCCAGGGATTCCAACAAGAGACCCAGTACTTC
CASSPQGFQQETQYF
>TRBJ1-6|few|NA|16|TRBV11-2
TGTGCCAGCAGCCCGGGGGGGACAATCAGAAATTCACCCCTCCACTTT
CASSPGGTIRNSPLHF
>TRBJ1-5|NA|NA|15|TRBV18
TGTGCCAGCTCACCAGTCCGACAGGATAATCAGCCCCAGCATTTT
CASSPVRQDNQPQHF
>TRBJ2-2|NA|TRBD1|19|TRBV4-1
TGCGCCAGCAGCCAAGGTTCCCTGGGTGGACAGGGTAGGGACGGGGAGCTGTTTTTT
CASSQGSLGGQGRDGELFF
>TRBJ1-5|few|TRBD1|14|TRBV7-2
TGTGCCAGCAGCCAGGACAGGGGCCATCAGCCCCAGCATTTT
CASSQDRGHQPQHF
>TRBJ2-2|NA|NA|15|TRBV5-1
TGCGCCAGCAGCTTATCCACCACGGAGGCCGGGGAGCTGTTTTTT
CASSLSTTEAGELFF
>TRBJ2-7|NA|TRBD1|13|TRBV6-5
TGTGCCAGCACCAGGGACAGCTCCTACGAGCAGTACTTC
CASTRDSSYEQYF
>TRBJ2-1|once|NA|15|TRBV2
TGTGCCAGCAAGCCCCTAGGTGGGGGGGCCTATGAGCAGTTCTTC
CASKPLGGGAYEQFF
>TRBJ2-7|NA|TRBD2|18|TRBV7-3
TGTGCCAGCAGCCCCCTGGGACTAGCGGGGGGGCCAATCGAGGAGCAGTACTTC
CASSPLGLAGGPIEEQYF
>TRBJ2-1|NA|NA|13|TRBV24-1
TGTGCCACCAGTCTCGAGGTCATGGGTGAGCAGTTCTTC
CATSLEVMGEQFF
>TRBJ1-6|NA|TRBD1|14|TRBV4-3
TGCGCCAGCAGCCTGGGACAGGGAAATTCACCCCTCCACTTT
CASSLGQGNSPLHF
>TRBJ1-4|NA|TRBD1|16|TRBV4-1
TGCGCCAGCAGCCAACTATCCGGGACAGGGGGCGAAAAACTGTTTTTT
CASSQLSGTGGEKLFF
>TRBJ2-3|NA|NA|13|TRBV10-1
TGCGCCAGCGCTCGGGATGTTGGAGATACGCAGTATTTT
CASARDVGDTQYF
>TRBJ2-7|NA|NA|17|TRBV2
TGTGCCAGCACACTCATCCACTCACAGGGTAGCTCCTACGAGCAGTACTTC
CASTLIHSQGSSYEQYF
>TRBJ1-6|NA|TRBD1|14|TRBV11-2
TGTGCCAGCAGCTTAGCAGGGGGTAATTCACCCCTCCACTTT
CASSLAGGNSPLHF